The 3 T cell receptor beta chains below come from one sample, sequenced in a study of cytomegalovirus exposure and HLA in healthy donors. Researchers ran the PCR with 60 Vbeta and 13 Jbeta primers. The data were produced by immunoSEQ multiplex PCR, yet TCRdb's version contains in-frame clones alone and is incomplete. The sample shows more than 95,000 clones, roughly three quarters of them seen only once. The sample comprised PBMCs. All receptors derive from a man aged 45-65 years in good health and CMV-seropositive.

The V gene is TRBV7-9, the J gene TRBJ2-7; TRBD2 matches at 10 bases. This CDR3 is built from 13 residues. The V segment lost 8 bases and the J segment 2 bases; nucleotides outside the gene matches: 3. CDR1 and CDR2 from the germline V gene are SEHNR and FQNEAQ (reference sequence). The CDR3 sequence is CASRTSGAYEQYF. The CDR3 nucleotides are TGTGCCAGCCGGACTAGCGGCGCCTACGAGCAGTACTTC.

This clone was seen more than once but under ten times. This chain uses TRBV28 with TRBJ2-7; 8 positions agree with TRBD2. The CDR3 length is 16 residues. J was trimmed by 1 base and V by 5 bases; bases with no gene match: 10. Germline V gene data show CDR1 as MDHEN and CDR2 as SYDVKM. The CDR3 here is CASSETSGRGSYEQYF. CDR3 in DNA: TGTGCCAGCAGTGAAACTAGCGGAAGGGGTTCCTACGAGCAGTACTTC. Filled out from reference TRBV28 and TRBJ2-7, the complete variable domain reads DVKVTQSSRYLVKRTGEKVFLECVQDMDHENMFWYRQDPGLGLRLIYFSYDVKMKEKGDIPEGYSVSREKKERFSLILESASTNQTSMYLCASSETSGRGSYEQYFGPGTRLTVT.

The chain employs TRBV5-1 and TRBJ2-3; no reliable D call. Germline V lookup: CDR1 SGHRS, CDR2 YFSETQ. The V end lost 6 bases, the J end lost 2 bases, and 10 bases lay between the germline ends. This CDR3 is built from 13 residues. In DNA, the CDR3 is TGCGCCAGCACGAGAGCCCTCACAGATACGCAGTATTTT. Its translation: CASTRALTDTQYF.